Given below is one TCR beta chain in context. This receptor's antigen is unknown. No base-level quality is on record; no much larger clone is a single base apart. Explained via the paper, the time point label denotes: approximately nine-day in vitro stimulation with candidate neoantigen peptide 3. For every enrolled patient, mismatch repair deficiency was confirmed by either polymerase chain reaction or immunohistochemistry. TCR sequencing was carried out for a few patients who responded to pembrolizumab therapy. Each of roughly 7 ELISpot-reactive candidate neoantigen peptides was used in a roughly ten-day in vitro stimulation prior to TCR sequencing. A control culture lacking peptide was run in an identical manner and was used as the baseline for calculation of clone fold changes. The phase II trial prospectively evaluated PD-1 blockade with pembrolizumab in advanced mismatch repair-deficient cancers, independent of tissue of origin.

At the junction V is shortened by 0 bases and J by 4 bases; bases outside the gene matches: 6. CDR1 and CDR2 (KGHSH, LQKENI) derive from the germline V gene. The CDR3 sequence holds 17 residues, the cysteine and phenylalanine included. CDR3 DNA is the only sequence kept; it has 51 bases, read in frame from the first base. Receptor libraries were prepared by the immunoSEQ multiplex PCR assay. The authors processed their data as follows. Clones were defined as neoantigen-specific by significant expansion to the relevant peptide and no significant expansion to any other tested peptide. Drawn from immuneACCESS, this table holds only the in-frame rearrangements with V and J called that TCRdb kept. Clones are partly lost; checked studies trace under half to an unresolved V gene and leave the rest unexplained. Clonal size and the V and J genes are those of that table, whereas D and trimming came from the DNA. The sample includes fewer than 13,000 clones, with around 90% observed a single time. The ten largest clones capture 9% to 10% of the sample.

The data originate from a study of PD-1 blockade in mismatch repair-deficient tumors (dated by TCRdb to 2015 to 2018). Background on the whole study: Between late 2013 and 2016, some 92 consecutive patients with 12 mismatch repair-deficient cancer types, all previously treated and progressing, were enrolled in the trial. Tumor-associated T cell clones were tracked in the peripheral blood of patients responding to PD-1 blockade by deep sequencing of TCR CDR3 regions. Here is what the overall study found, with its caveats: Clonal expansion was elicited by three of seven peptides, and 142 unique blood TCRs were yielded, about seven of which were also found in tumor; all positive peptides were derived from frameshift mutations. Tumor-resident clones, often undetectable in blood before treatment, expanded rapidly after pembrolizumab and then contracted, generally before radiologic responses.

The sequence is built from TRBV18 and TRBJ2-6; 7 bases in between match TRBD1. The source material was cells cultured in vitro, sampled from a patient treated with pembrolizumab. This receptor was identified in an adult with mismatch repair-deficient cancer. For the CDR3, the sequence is CASSPPVDRAGANVLTF. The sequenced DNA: TGTGCCAGCTCACCACCCGTAGACAGGGCCGGGGCCAACGTCCTGACTTTC. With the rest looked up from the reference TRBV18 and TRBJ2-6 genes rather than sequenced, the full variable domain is NAGVMQNPRHLVRRRGQEARLRCSPMKGHSHVYWYRQLPEEGLKFMVYLQKENIIDESGMPKERFSAEFPKEGPSILRIQQVVRGDSAAYFCASSPPVDRAGANVLTFGAGSRLTVL.